Reported below is one T cell receptor (beta chain). Its specificity is unknown. Primers for the PCR totalled 60 Vbeta and 13 Jbeta. Only in-frame clones appear in the TCRdb table, and some are missing; sequencing was by immunoSEQ multiplex PCR. The top ten hold roughly 3.4% of the sample, which has approximately 150,000 clones, 75% to 85% seen once. This sample was included in a study of cytomegalovirus exposure and HLA in healthy donors. The CDR3 consists of 15 residues. CDR1 is MNHNY, CDR2 SVGAGI, per germline (reference sequence). V was clipped by 5 bases and J by 1 base; unmatched bases: 3. Overall study results and limits: Most likely, a cluster of highly shared sequence variants arose as a sequencing artifact. For most TCR beta V segments, an earlier analysis put the productive rate at about 90% or about 30% of the time.

The receptor comes from a human donor in good health. Material: PBMCs. This chain uses TRBV6-6 with TRBJ1-5, with TRBD1 matching over 9 bases. The CDR3 spells CASSGQGFSNQPQHF. The CDR3 DNA follows: TGTGCCAGCAGTGGACAGGGGTTCAGCAATCAGCCCCAGCATTTT.